Listed below are T cell receptor beta chains from one sample, sequenced in a study of identical twins. MiXCR, applied by TCRdb to the 5' RACE reads, yields one record per CDR3 protein. This sample has just under 550,000 distinct CDR3 sequences, with approximately 16% found just once. These data were likewise used in another study, on yellow fever vaccine responses in identical twins.

The sequenced sample consisted of CD4+ T cells sorted from blood. These receptors originate from a woman between 18 and 30 years old in good health. CDR3s include the opening cysteine and the closing phenylalanine or tryptophan. The order of the fields is J gene, D gene, V gene, clone size, CDR3 protein, CDR3 DNA. A D gene is named only where the DNA matches it firmly. Rows give clone size only sometimes, using once, few, many, or a class for an expanded clone.

TRBJ2-3	-	TRBV11-2	-	CASSYSPSLNTDTQYF	TGTGCCAGCAGCTACTCTCCTTCCCTGAACACAGATACGCAGTATTTT
TRBJ2-2	TRBD2	TRBV18	few	CASSRGLAGVNTGELFF	TGTGCCAGCTCCCGGGGACTAGCGGGAGTAAACACCGGGGAGCTGTTTTTT
TRBJ2-5	-	TRBV15	-	CATSRVWTGQETQYF	TGTGCCACCAGCAGAGTTTGGACGGGCCAAGAGACCCAGTACTTC
TRBJ2-5	-	TRBV7-9	many	CASSQYQETQYF	TGTGCCAGCAGCCAGTACCAAGAGACCCAGTACTTC
TRBJ2-5	TRBD2	TRBV20-1	-	CSAPSGGAGKTQYF	TGCAGTGCTCCGAGCGGGGGGGCCGGAAAGACCCAGTACTTC
TRBJ2-1	TRBD2	TRBV5-1	few	CASSLALAGGLEQFF	TGCGCCAGCAGCTTGGCACTAGCGGGAGGCCTTGAGCAGTTCTTC
TRBJ2-7	-	TRBV5-1	many	CASSLNTGGSYEQYF	TGCGCCAGCAGCTTGAATACAGGTGGAAGCTACGAGCAGTACTTC
TRBJ2-1	TRBD2	TRBV10-3	few	CAIRTGTSGGSYNEQFF	TGTGCCATCAGGACTGGGACTAGCGGGGGGAGCTACAATGAGCAGTTCTTC
TRBJ1-2	TRBD1	TRBV18	-	CASTGQETNYGYTF	TGTGCCAGCACCGGACAGGAGACGAACTATGGCTACACCTTC
TRBJ2-3	-	TRBV11-1	-	CASERASTDTQYF	TGTGCCAGCGAACGGGCGAGCACAGATACGCAGTATTTT
TRBJ2-3	TRBD2	TRBV29-1	many	CSVSGLAGSTDTQYF	TGCAGCGTCTCCGGGCTAGCGGGAAGCACAGATACGCAGTATTTT
TRBJ1-2	-	TRBV20-1	-	CSASMAGLYGYTF	TGCAGTGCTAGTATGGCGGGACTCTATGGCTACACCTTC
TRBJ1-1	-	TRBV28	-	CASIEAALMNTEAFF	TGTGCCAGCATAGAGGCGGCTTTAATGAACACTGAAGCTTTCTTT
TRBJ1-2	-	TRBV7-9	few	CASSATVPYGYTF	TGTGCCAGCAGCGCCACAGTACCATATGGCTACACCTTC
TRBJ2-1	-	TRBV7-3	-	CASSSPPGDEQFF	TGTGCCAGCAGCTCCCCCCCGGGGGATGAGCAGTTCTTC
TRBJ2-2	-	TRBV12-3/TRBV12-4	many	CASSLNLNTGELFF	TGTGCCAGCAGCCTCAATTTGAACACCGGGGAGCTGTTTTTT
TRBJ2-3	-	TRBV20-1	-	CSARDGAGLGDTQYF	TGCAGTGCTAGAGACGGGGCGGGGCTGGGGGATACGCAGTATTTT
TRBJ2-1	-	TRBV7-9	few	CASSLGRQLRNEQFF	TGTGCCAGCAGCTTAGGGAGACAGTTGAGAAATGAGCAGTTCTTC
TRBJ1-1	TRBD1	TRBV7-9	-	CASSRQGMNTEAFF	TGTGCCAGCAGCCGACAGGGAATGAACACTGAAGCTTTCTTT
TRBJ1-1	-	TRBV12-3/TRBV12-4	-	CASSLEDRVGAAFF	TGTGCCAGCAGTTTAGAAGATAGAGTTGGGGCAGCTTTCTTT
TRBJ2-1	-	TRBV11-2	-	CASSPGLWNEQFF	TGTGCCAGCAGCCCGGGACTCTGGAATGAGCAGTTCTTC
TRBJ2-6	TRBD1	TRBV27	-	CASSPTGTVLSRANVLTF	TGTGCCAGCAGTCCGACCGGGACAGTTCTCTCTCGGGCCAACGTCCTGACTTTC
TRBJ2-3	TRBD1	TRBV7-6	many	CASSIDRGTDTQYF	TGTGCCAGCAGCATAGACAGGGGGACAGATACGCAGTATTTT
TRBJ2-2	TRBD1	TRBV20-1	-	CSATQGAGDTGELFF	TGCAGTGCTACTCAGGGGGCGGGCGACACCGGGGAGCTGTTTTTT
TRBJ1-2	TRBD1	TRBV20-1	-	CSAITGVAYGYTF	TGCAGTGCCATAACAGGGGTCGCCTATGGCTACACCTTC
TRBJ1-1	-	TRBV7-9	-	CASSSVGDTEAFF	TGTGCCAGCAGCTCTGTGGGGGACACTGAAGCTTTCTTT
TRBJ2-7	TRBD1	TRBV11-1	-	CASSLRQGAMAYEQYF	TGTGCCAGCAGCTTAAGACAGGGGGCGATGGCCTACGAGCAGTACTTC
TRBJ2-1	-	TRBV28	few	CASSSIGGETYNEQFF	TGTGCCAGCAGTAGCATCGGCGGGGAGACCTACAATGAGCAGTTCTTC
TRBJ1-6	-	TRBV5-6	few	CASSFFSWGDYNSPLHF	TGTGCCAGCAGCTTCTTTTCCTGGGGCGATTATAATTCACCCCTCCACTTT
TRBJ2-7	TRBD1	TRBV28	-	CASSGVGTGAYEQYF	TGTGCCAGCAGTGGGGTCGGGACAGGGGCCTACGAGCAGTACTTC
TRBJ2-7	TRBD2	TRBV11-1	-	CASSLVGTSGREGREQYF	TGTGCCAGCAGCTTAGTCGGGACTAGCGGGAGAGAGGGTCGCGAGCAGTACTTC
TRBJ2-5	-	TRBV6-5	few	CASSYSALQIETQYF	TGTGCCAGCAGTTACTCAGCCCTCCAAATCGAGACCCAGTACTTC
TRBJ1-5	-	TRBV20-1	few	CSARELKGDQPQHF	TGCAGTGCTAGAGAGTTGAAGGGGGATCAGCCCCAGCATTTT
TRBJ2-7	TRBD1	TRBV5-4	-	CASSRDLTGFEQYF	TGTGCCAGCAGCAGGGACCTGACAGGGTTCGAGCAGTACTTC
TRBJ2-7	-	TRBV7-3	-	CASSPSDVHEQYF	TGTGCCAGCAGCCCTAGTGACGTCCACGAGCAGTACTTC
TRBJ1-2	TRBD1	TRBV10-3	-	CAITARTGDGENGYTF	TGTGCCATCACCGCAAGGACAGGGGATGGGGAGAATGGCTACACCTTC
TRBJ2-6	-	TRBV4-1	once	CASSQERVLPSSGANVLTF	TGCGCCAGCAGCCAAGAACGGGTATTGCCCAGCTCTGGGGCCAACGTCCTGACTTTC
TRBJ1-5	TRBD1	TRBV12-3/TRBV12-4	few	CASTPGTGTQPQHF	TGTGCCAGCACCCCGGGGACAGGGACTCAGCCCCAGCATTTT
TRBJ1-5	TRBD1	TRBV20-1	few	CSASDRDYQPQHF	TGCAGTGCTAGCGACAGGGACTATCAGCCCCAGCATTTT
TRBJ2-3	TRBD2	TRBV5-1	-	CASSQRRGLAGVGSTDTQYF	TGCGCCAGCAGCCAGAGGCGAGGACTAGCGGGAGTTGGGAGCACAGATACGCAGTATTTT
TRBJ2-1	TRBD2	TRBV5-1	-	CASSGGGVYNEQFF	TGCGCCAGCAGCGGCGGGGGGGTGTACAATGAGCAGTTCTTC
TRBJ2-6	TRBD1	TRBV7-2	once	CASSGTAGANVLTF	TGTGCCAGCAGCGGGACAGCTGGGGCCAACGTCCTGACTTTC
TRBJ2-5	-	TRBV6-1	many	CASNQGWPDSAETQYF	TGTGCCAGCAACCAAGGATGGCCGGATTCAGCGGAGACCCAGTACTTC
TRBJ2-7	-	TRBV28	-	CASSGLGILHYEQYF	TGTGCCAGCAGTGGGTTGGGGATCCTCCACTACGAGCAGTACTTC
TRBJ2-1	-	TRBV6-1	few	CASRPTPVSYNEQFF	TGTGCCAGCAGACCCACCCCGGTGTCCTACAATGAGCAGTTCTTC
TRBJ2-7	-	TRBV10-2	-	CASTARISTYEQYF	TGCGCCAGCACTGCTCGGATATCCACCTACGAGCAGTACTTC
TRBJ2-2	TRBD2	TRBV28	few	CASSLTSGRAGELFF	TGTGCCAGCAGTCTCACTAGCGGGAGGGCCGGGGAGCTGTTTTTT
TRBJ1-2	-	TRBV10-3	many	CAISPTGTDGYTF	TGTGCCATCAGTCCAACCGGGACGGATGGCTACACCTTC
TRBJ2-2	TRBD1	TRBV3-1	-	CASSRPGTGSTGELFF	TGTGCCAGCAGCCGACCTGGGACAGGGTCCACCGGGGAGCTGTTTTTT
TRBJ2-5	TRBD2	TRBV7-8	-	CASSPTSGVQETQYF	TGTGCCAGCAGCCCGACTAGCGGGGTGCAAGAGACCCAGTACTTC
TRBJ1-1	-	TRBV20-1	few	CSASGAANTEAFF	TGCAGTGCTAGCGGGGCTGCTAACACTGAAGCTTTCTTT
TRBJ2-1	-	TRBV10-3	many	CAISESLGQPNEQFF	TGTGCCATCAGTGAGTCATTAGGACAGCCCAATGAGCAGTTCTTC
TRBJ2-7	-	TRBV7-6	-	CASSLGRRGSDYEQYF	TGTGCCAGCAGCTTAGGTAGGCGTGGGTCGGACTACGAGCAGTACTTC
TRBJ2-7	-	TRBV12-3/TRBV12-4	-	CASSLNAGRRAGTEQYF	TGTGCCAGCAGTTTAAACGCAGGGCGGAGGGCGGGAACCGAGCAGTACTTC